This TCR delta chain was sequenced in a study of gamma-delta T cells after stem cell transplantation. To note about this clone: A read error is likely here: a far larger clone is one base away. Other nucleotide sequences from this sample produce the same CDR3.

TCRdb re-called clones from the RT-PCR reads using CATT. The sample contains roughly 14,000 delta-chain clones, about 8.6% of which appear only once. Germline CDR1 GEAIGNYY, CDR2 EKD. The length of the CDR3 is 17 residues. This TCR derives from a human donor. It is not recorded whose cells these are; they may come from a transplant donor. V is TRDV2 and J is TRDJ1; D is uncertain. The sample comprised gamma-delta T cells. The chain's CDR3 is CACDTLGSALDTDKLIF. In DNA, the CDR3 is TGTGCCTGTGACACCCTCGGGTCCGCCCTTGACACTGATAAACTCATCTTT.